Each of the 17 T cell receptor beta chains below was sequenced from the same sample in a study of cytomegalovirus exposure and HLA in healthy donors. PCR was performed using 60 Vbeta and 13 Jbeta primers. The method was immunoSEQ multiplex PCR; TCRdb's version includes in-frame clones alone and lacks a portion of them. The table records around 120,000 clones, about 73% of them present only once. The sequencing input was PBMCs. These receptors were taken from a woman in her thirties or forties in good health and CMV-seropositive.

CDR3 region: CASSFGPRTEAFF. The DNA for the CDR3 is TGTGCCAGCAGCTTTGGCCCGAGGACTGAAGCTTTCTTT. The chain has TRBV14 and TRBJ1-1; D gene uncertain. Per germline, CDR1 SGHDN and CDR2 FVKESK. CDR3 size: 13 residues. V was pared by 5 bases and J by 5 bases, with 12 bases between. The full variable domain, in which reference TRBV14 and TRBJ1-1 provide the parts outside the CDR3, is EAGVTQFPSHSVIEKGQTVTLRCDPISGHDNLYWYRRVMGKEIKFLLHFVKESKQDESGMPNNRFLAERTGGTYSTLKVQPAELEDSGVYFCASSFGPRTEAFFGQGTRLTVV.

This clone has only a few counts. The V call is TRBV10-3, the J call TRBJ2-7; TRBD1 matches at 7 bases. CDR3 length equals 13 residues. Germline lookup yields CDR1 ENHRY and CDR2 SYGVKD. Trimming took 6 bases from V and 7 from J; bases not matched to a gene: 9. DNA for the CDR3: TGTGCCATCAGCCCCGACAGGGAGCGAGAGCAGTACTTC. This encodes CAISPDREREQYF.

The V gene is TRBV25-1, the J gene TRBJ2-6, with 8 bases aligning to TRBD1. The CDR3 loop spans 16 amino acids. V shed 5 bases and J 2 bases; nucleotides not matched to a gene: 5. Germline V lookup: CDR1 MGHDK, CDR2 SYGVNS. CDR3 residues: CASSRTGRAGANVLTF. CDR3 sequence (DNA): TGTGCCAGCAGTCGGACAGGGAGAGCTGGGGCCAACGTCCTGACTTTC. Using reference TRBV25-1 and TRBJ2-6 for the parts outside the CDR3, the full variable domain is EADIYQTPRYLVIGTGKKITLECSQTMGHDKMYWYQQDPGMELHLIHYSYGVNSTEKGDLSSESTVSRIRTEHFPLTLESARPSHTSQYLCASSRTGRAGANVLTFGAGSRLTVL.

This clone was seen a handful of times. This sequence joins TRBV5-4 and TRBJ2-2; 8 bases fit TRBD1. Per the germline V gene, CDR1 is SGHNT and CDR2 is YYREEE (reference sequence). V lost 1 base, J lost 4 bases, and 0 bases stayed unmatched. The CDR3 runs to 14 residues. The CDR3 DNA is TGTGCCAGCAGCTTGACAGGGGGCACCGGGGAGCTGTTTTTT. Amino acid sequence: CASSLTGGTGELFF.

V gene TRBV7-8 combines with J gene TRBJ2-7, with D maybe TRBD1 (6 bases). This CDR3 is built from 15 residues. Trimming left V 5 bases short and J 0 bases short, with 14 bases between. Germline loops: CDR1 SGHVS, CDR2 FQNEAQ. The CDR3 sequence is CASSPRRGSSYEQYF. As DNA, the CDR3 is TGTGCCAGCAGCCCTCGCAGGGGAAGCTCCTACGAGCAGTACTTC. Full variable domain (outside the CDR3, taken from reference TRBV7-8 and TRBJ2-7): GAGVSQSPRYKVAKRGQDVALRCDPISGHVSLFWYQQALGQGPEFLTYFQNEAQLDKSGLPSDRFFAERPEGSVSTLKIQRTQQEDSAVYLCASSPRRGSSYEQYFGPGTRLTVT.

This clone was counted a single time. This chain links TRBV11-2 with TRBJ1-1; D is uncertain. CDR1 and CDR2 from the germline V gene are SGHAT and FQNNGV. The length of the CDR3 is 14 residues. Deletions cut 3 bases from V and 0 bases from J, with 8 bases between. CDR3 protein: CASSLRRVNTEAFF. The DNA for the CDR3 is TGTGCCAGCAGCTTGCGTCGAGTGAACACTGAAGCTTTCTTT.

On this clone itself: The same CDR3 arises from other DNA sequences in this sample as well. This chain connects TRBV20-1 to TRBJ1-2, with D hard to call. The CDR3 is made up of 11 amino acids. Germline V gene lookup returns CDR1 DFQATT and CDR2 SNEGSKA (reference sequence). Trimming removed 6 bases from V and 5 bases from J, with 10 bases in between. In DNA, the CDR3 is TGCAGTGCCCAAGACTGGTATGGCTACACCTTC. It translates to CSAQDWYGYTF.

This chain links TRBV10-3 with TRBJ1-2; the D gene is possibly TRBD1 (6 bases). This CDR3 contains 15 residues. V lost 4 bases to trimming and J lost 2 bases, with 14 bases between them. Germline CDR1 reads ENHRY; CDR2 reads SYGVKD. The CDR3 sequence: CAISVHQGSNYGYTF. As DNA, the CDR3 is TGTGCCATCAGTGTACACCAGGGGTCCAACTATGGCTACACCTTC.

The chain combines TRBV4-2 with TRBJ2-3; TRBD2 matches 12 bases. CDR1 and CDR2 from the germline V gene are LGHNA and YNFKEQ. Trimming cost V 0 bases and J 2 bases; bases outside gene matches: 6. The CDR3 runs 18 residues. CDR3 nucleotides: TGTGCCAGCAGCCAAGAGGCTAGCGGGGGGGGGAACACAGATACGCAGTATTTT. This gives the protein CASSQEASGGGNTDTQYF.

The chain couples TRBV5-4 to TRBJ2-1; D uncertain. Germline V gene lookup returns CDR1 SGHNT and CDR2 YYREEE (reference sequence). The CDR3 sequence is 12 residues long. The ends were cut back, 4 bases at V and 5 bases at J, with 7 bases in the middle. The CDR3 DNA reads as TGTGCCAGCAGCCCACAAAACAATGAGCAGTTCTTC. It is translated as CASSPQNNEQFF.

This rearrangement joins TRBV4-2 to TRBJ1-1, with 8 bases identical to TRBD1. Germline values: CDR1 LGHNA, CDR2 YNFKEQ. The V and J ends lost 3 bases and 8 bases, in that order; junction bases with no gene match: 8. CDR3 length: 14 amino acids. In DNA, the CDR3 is TGTGCCAGCAGCCATGAAGACAGGGGCAGGGAAGCTTTCTTT. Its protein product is CASSHEDRGREAFF.

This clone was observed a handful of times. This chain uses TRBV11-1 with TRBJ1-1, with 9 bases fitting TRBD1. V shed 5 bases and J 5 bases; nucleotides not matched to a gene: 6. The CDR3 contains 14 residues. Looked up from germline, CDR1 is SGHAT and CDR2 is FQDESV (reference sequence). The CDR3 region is CASSEQGASTEAFF. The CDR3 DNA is TGTGCCAGCAGCGAACAGGGGGCGAGTACTGAAGCTTTCTTT. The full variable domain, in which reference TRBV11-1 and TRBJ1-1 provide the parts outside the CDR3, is EAEVAQSPRYKITEKSQAVAFWCDPISGHATLYWYRQILGQGPELLVQFQDESVVDDSQLPKDRFSAERLKGVDSTLKIQPAELGDSAMYLCASSEQGASTEAFFGQGTRLTVV.

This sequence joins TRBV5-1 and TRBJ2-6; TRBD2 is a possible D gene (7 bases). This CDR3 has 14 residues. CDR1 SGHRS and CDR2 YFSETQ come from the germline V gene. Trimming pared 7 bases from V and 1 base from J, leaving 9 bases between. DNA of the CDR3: TGCGCCAGCGGGGGGGCTTCTGGGGCCAACGTCCTGACTTTC. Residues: CASGGASGANVLTF.

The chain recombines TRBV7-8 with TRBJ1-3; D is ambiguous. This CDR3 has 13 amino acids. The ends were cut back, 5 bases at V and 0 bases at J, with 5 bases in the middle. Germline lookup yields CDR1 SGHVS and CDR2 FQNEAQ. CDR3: CASSQVSGNTIYF. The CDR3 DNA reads TGTGCCAGCAGCCAGGTCTCTGGAAACACCATATATTTT. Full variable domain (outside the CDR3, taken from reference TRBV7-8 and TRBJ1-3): GAGVSQSPRYKVAKRGQDVALRCDPISGHVSLFWYQQALGQGPEFLTYFQNEAQLDKSGLPSDRFFAERPEGSVSTLKIQRTQQEDSAVYLCASSQVSGNTIYFGEGSWLTVV.

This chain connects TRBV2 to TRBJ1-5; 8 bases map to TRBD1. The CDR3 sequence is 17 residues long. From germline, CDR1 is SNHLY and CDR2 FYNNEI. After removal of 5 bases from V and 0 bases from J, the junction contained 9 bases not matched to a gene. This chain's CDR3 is CASSYWDRRYSNQPQHF. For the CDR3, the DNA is TGTGCCAGCAGTTATTGGGACAGGAGATATAGCAATCAGCCCCAGCATTTT.

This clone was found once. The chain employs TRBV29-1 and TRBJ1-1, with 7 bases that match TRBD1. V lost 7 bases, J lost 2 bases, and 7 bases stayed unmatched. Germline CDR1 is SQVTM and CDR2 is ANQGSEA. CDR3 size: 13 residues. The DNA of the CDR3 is TGCAGCGCTCGACAGGGCGCTAACACTGAAGCTTTCTTT. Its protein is CSARQGANTEAFF. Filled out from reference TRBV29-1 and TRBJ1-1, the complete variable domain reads SAVISQKPSRDICQRGTSLTIQCQVDSQVTMMFWYRQQPGQSLTLIATANQGSEATYESGFVIDKFPISRPNLTFSTLTVSNMSPEDSSIYLCSARQGANTEAFFGQGTRLTVV.

CDR3 sequence (DNA): TGTGCCACTGGGACAGGGAGCAATCAGCCCCAGCATTTT. This codes for CATGTGSNQPQHF. This sequence joins TRBV10-3 and TRBJ1-5, with 9 positions matching TRBD1. The CDR3 runs to 13 residues. Germline V lookup: CDR1 ENHRY, CDR2 SYGVKD. Losses at the gene ends were 10 bases for V and 1 base for J; bases not matched to a gene: 2.